These 14 T cell receptor beta chains came from one sample sequenced in a study of shared clonotypes between healthy human individuals. TCRdb keeps only in-frame clones here, not all; method: immunoSEQ multiplex PCR. The sample holds some 2,100,000 clones, approximately 94% seen once. Sequencing was performed on naive CD4+ T cells sorted from blood. Subset here: CD45RA+ positively selected. These TCRs come from a man younger than 30 in good health.

V usage is TRBV14 and J usage is TRBJ2-2, with 7 positions matching TRBD1. Germline CDR1 reads SGHDN; CDR2 reads FVKESK. This CDR3 is built from 15 residues. V gave up 5 bases and J gave up 1 base; unmatched junction bases: 4. The CDR3 nucleotides read TGTGCCAGCAGCACCCGACAGGGGAACACCGGGGAGCTGTTTTTT. This encodes CASSTRQGNTGELFF.

This clone was seen just once. The chain carries TRBV6-5 and TRBJ1-2; TRBD1 is a possible D gene (5 bases). Germline V gene lookup returns CDR1 MNHEY and CDR2 SVGAGI. The CDR3 consists of 14 residues. V was clipped by 6 bases and J by 7 bases, with 18 bases between them. The CDR3 loop is CASRTATVSSGYTF. The DNA of the CDR3 is TGTGCCAGCAGAACCGCGACAGTTTCAAGTGGCTACACCTTC.

The chain couples TRBV5-6 to TRBJ1-6; weak D call: TRBD1 (6 bases). The CDR3 length is 16 residues. The V end was cut by 0 bases, the J end by 9 bases, with 16 bases between. Germline CDR1 is SGHDT and CDR2 is YYEEEE. The CDR3: CASSLASGVFGSPLHF. CDR3 in DNA: TGTGCCAGCAGCTTGGCATCAGGGGTATTCGGTTCACCCCTCCACTTT.

V usage is TRBV9 and J usage is TRBJ2-3; tentative D call: TRBD2 (5 bases). Trimming pared 0 bases from V and 2 bases from J, leaving 10 bases between. This CDR3 has 15 amino acids. Germline lookup yields CDR1 SGDLS and CDR2 YYNGEE. The CDR3 loop is CASSVDGIATDTQYF. DNA for the CDR3: TGTGCCAGCAGCGTAGACGGGATAGCCACAGATACGCAGTATTTT.

This clone has just one count. The rearrangement uses TRBV5-3 and TRBJ2-7; 7 positions agree with TRBD2. TRBV5-3 has ORF status, its function being uncertain. CDR3 length equals 16 residues. J was trimmed by 4 bases and V by 4 bases; bases with no gene match: 14. In DNA form, the CDR3 reads TGTGCCAGAAGCCCAAATCTGGGGCTAGCGGCTTACGAGCAGTACTTC. It encodes CARSPNLGLAAYEQYF.

V is TRBV6-1 and J is TRBJ1-5, with 7 bases lining up with TRBD1. CDR1 and CDR2 from the germline V gene are MNHNS and SASEGT. The CDR3 length is 15 residues. Trimming cost V 9 bases and J 5 bases; bases outside gene matches: 13. The CDR3 DNA reads TGTGCCAGTTTATACTCCGGGACAGCAGATCAGCCCCAGCATTTT. The encoded protein is CASLYSGTADQPQHF.

The chain uses TRBV2 and TRBJ1-6; D is possibly TRBD1 (6 bases). This CDR3 region has 15 residues. The germline CDR1 and CDR2 sequences are SNHLY and FYNNEI. The V end was cut by 5 bases, the J end by 4 bases, with 12 bases between. The chain's CDR3 is CASSPGHSYNSPLHF. The CDR3 DNA sequence: TGTGCCAGCAGTCCGGGACACTCATATAATTCACCCCTCCACTTT.

The V and J genes are TRBV5-4 and TRBJ2-5, with TRBD2 matching 10 bases. CDR1 is SGHNT and CDR2 is YYREEE in the germline V gene (reference sequence). The CDR3 covers 16 residues. V was pared by 2 bases and J by 5 bases, with 9 bases of the junction left unmatched. CDR3: CASSFPASGGMETQYF. CDR3 sequence (DNA): TGTGCCAGCAGCTTCCCAGCTAGCGGGGGAATGGAGACCCAGTACTTC. Full variable domain (remainder filled in from reference TRBV5-4 and TRBJ2-5): ETGVTQSPTHLIKTRGQQVTLRCSSQSGHNTVSWYQQALGQGPQFIFQYYREEENGRGNFPPRFSGLQFPNYSSELNVNALELDDSALYLCASSFPASGGMETQYFGPGTRLLVL.

The chain combines TRBV30 with TRBJ2-2; D is uncertain. In germline, CDR1 is GTSNPN, CDR2 SVGIG (reference sequence). Deletions cut 1 base from V and 2 bases from J, with 11 bases between. The CDR3 contains 15 residues. CDR3 sequence reads: CAWSADLLNTGELFF. The CDR3 DNA is TGTGCCTGGAGTGCGGATCTACTAAACACCGGGGAGCTGTTTTTT. Filled out from reference TRBV30 and TRBJ2-2, the complete variable domain reads SQTIHQWPATLVQPVGSPLSLECTVEGTSNPNLYWYRQAAGRGLQLLFYSVGIGQISSEVPQNLSASRPQDRQFILSSKKLLLSDSGFYLCAWSADLLNTGELFFGEGSRLTVL.

The chain links TRBV30 to TRBJ1-1, with D uncertain. There are 13 residues in the CDR3. Trimming removed 4 bases from V and 5 bases from J, with 14 bases in between. CDR1 and CDR2 from the germline V gene are GTSNPN and SVGIG (reference sequence). CDR3 sequence: CAWMVTRWTEAFF. DNA of the CDR3: TGTGCCTGGATGGTCACCCGATGGACTGAAGCTTTCTTT.

The J gene is TRBJ2-7, the V gene TRBV7-6; weak D call: TRBD1 (5 bases). This CDR3 comprises 14 residues. CDR1 is SGHVS and CDR2 is FNYEAQ in the germline V gene. Trimming took 1 base from V and 2 from J, leaving 9 bases between them. The CDR3 here is CASSLVGRAYEQYF. CDR3 nucleotide sequence: TGTGCCAGCAGCTTAGTTGGCAGGGCCTACGAGCAGTACTTC.

The V gene is TRBV4-1, the J gene TRBJ2-7; unclear D gene. The germline gives CDR1 MGHRA, CDR2 YSYEKL. The CDR3 contains 17 residues. The germline V and J ends were trimmed by 1 base and 4 bases, with 20 bases remaining between them. CDR3 bases: TGCGCCAGCAGCCAAGTTATAGACCCTTTCCCGGCGTACGAGCAGTACTTC. Amino acid sequence: CASSQVIDPFPAYEQYF.

The J gene is TRBJ1-3, the V gene TRBV19; 7 positions agree with TRBD1. This CDR3 region has 15 residues. With 6 bases clipped from V and 4 bases from J, the junction kept 9 bases outside the gene matches. The germline V gene encodes CDR1 LNHDA and CDR2 SQIVND (reference sequence). DNA of the CDR3: TGTGCCAGTAGCGAGACAGGGCTGGGAGGAAACACCATATATTTT. Translation gives CASSETGLGGNTIYF.

V gene TRBV2 combines with J gene TRBJ1-2, with 11 bases that match TRBD1. This CDR3 region has 12 residues. Germline lookup yields CDR1 SNHLY and CDR2 FYNNEI. Trimming at V came to 10 bases and at J to 8 bases, leaving 6 bases not matched to a gene. The CDR3 sequence: CANGTGGGGYTF. Written as DNA, the CDR3 is TGTGCCAACGGGACAGGGGGAGGCGGCTACACCTTC.